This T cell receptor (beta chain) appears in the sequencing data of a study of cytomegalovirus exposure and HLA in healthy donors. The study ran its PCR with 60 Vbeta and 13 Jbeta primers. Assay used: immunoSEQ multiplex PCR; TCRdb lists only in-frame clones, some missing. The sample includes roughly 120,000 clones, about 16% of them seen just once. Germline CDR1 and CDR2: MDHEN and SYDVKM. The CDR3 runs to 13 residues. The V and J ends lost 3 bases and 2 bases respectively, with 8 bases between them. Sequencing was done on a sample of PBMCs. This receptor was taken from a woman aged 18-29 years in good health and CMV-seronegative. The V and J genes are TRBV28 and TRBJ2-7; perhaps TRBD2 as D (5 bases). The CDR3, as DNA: TGTGCCAGCAGTTTCAAGAGGGCCTACGAGCAGTACTTC. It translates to CASSFKRAYEQYF.